This TCR beta chain was profiled in a study of OX40 agonist ivuxolimab in advanced cancers. Study background: Males comprised 70% to 85% of the group, whose mean age was roughly 64 years (range 23 to 79). Checkpoint inhibitors had been given previously to approximately 40% of patients. Broader study findings: A proportion of nonresponders additionally exhibited low normalized T-cell clonal expansion. CD4+ and CD8+ blood T cells expanded clonally by week 6 at 0.1 to 3.0 mg/kg.

As for this clone: What it recognizes is unknown. This CDR3 is also generated by other DNA sequences in the sample.

Only in-frame clones appear in the TCRdb table, and some are missing; sequencing was by immunoSEQ multiplex PCR. The sample includes 90,000 to 100,000 clones, 70% to 90% of them seen just once. The CDR3 spans 13 residues. Germline lookup yields CDR1 LGHNA and CDR2 YNFKEQ. Trimming removed 0 bases from V and 1 base from J, with 3 bases in between. The source of this sequence is an adult with an advanced solid tumor such as melanoma, head and neck, liver or kidney cancer. This rearrangement joins TRBV4-2 to TRBJ1-1; D ambiguous. The input for sequencing was CD4+ or CD8+ T cells sorted from blood, taken in a trial of the OX40 agonist ivuxolimab. The CDR3 sequence is CASSQEWNTEAFF. In DNA, the CDR3 is TGTGCCAGCAGCCAAGAATGGAACACTGAAGCTTTCTTT.